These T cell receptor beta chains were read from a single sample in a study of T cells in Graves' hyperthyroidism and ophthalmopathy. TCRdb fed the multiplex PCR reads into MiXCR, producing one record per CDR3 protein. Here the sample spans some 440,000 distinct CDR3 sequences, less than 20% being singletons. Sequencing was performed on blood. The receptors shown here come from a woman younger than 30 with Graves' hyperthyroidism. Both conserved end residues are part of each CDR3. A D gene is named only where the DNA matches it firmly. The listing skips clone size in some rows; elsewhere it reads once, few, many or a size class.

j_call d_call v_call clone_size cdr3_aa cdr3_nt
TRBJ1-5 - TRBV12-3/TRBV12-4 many CASSFSGDQPQHF TGTGCCAGCAGTTTTTCAGGGGATCAGCCCCAGCATTTT
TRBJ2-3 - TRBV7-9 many CASSNAWGTDTQYF TGTGCCAGCAGCAACGCGTGGGGAACAGATACGCAGTATTTT
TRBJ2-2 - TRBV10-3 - CAISEYDWLTGELFF TGTGCCATCAGTGAGTACGACTGGCTCACCGGGGAGCTGTTTTTT
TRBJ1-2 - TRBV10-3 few CAISVKHNYGYTF TGTGCCATCAGTGTGAAGCATAACTATGGCTACACCTTC
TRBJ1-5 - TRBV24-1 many CATSDSQGSAPTDQPQHF TGTGCCACCAGTGACTCACAGGGATCTGCCCCTACGGATCAGCCCCAGCATTTT
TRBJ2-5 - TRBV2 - CASSPGHLLRETQYF TGTGCCAGCAGTCCGGGACACCTATTGAGGGAGACCCAGTACTTC
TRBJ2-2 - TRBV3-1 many CASSQVLTSTNTGELFF TGTGCCAGCAGCCAAGTACTGACTAGTACGAACACCGGGGAGCTGTTTTTT
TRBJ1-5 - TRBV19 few CASRPGVGQPQHF TGTGCCAGTAGGCCAGGGGTGGGTCAGCCCCAGCATTTT
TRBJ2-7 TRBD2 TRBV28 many CASKGTSGRIRSYEQYF TGTGCCAGCAAGGGAACTAGCGGGAGGATTAGGTCCTACGAGCAGTACTTC
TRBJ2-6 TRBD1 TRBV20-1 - CSARDPGQGMSGANVLTF TGCAGTGCTAGAGACCCGGGACAGGGGATGTCTGGGGCCAACGTCCTGACTTTC
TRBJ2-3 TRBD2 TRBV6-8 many CASSYSKRESTDTQYF TGTGCCAGCAGTTACTCGAAGCGGGAAAGCACAGATACGCAGTATTTT
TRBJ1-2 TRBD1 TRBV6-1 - CASSAGQGEGYGYTF TGTGCCAGCAGTGCGGGACAGGGGGAAGGCTATGGCTACACCTTC
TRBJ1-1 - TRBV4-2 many CASGAGTEAFF TGTGCCAGCGGGGCCGGCACTGAAGCTTTCTTT
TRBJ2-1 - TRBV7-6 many CASSSIREGRHNEQFF TGTGCCAGCAGCTCAATACGGGAAGGGCGCCACAATGAGCAGTTCTTC
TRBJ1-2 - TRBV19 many CASSIGTGGGYTF TGTGCCAGTAGTATAGGAACAGGCGGTGGCTACACCTTC
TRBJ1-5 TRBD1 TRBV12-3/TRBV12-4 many CASSWTGLNQPQHF TGTGCCAGCAGCTGGACAGGTCTCAATCAGCCCCAGCATTTT
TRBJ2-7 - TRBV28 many CASSLPFSGRSYEQYF TGTGCCAGCAGTTTACCGTTCTCGGGTCGCTCCTACGAGCAGTACTTC
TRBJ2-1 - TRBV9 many CASSRAWGSIDEQFF TGTGCCAGCAGCCGCGCATGGGGGTCCATCGATGAGCAGTTCTTC
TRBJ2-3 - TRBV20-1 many CSASRGADTQYF TGCAGTGCTAGCCGGGGGGCGGATACGCAGTATTTT
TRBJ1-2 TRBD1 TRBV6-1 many CASREDRGHPRGGYTF TGTGCCAGCAGGGAGGACAGGGGTCATCCTCGAGGAGGCTACACCTTC
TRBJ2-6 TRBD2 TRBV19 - CASSIGASGSSWANVLTF TGTGCCAGTAGTATAGGGGCTAGCGGGAGTTCTTGGGCCAACGTCCTGACTTTC
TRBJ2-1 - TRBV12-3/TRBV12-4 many CASRGWGRDEQFF TGTGCCAGCAGGGGATGGGGGCGAGATGAGCAGTTCTTC
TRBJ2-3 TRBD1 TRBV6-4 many CASSDGQGGTDTQYF TGTGCCAGCAGTGACGGACAGGGAGGCACAGATACGCAGTATTTT
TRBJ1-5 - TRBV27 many CASSLTLNQPQHF TGTGCCAGCAGTTTGACCCTCAATCAGCCCCAGCATTTT
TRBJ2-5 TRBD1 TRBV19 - CASSTQGAGETQYF TGTGCCAGTAGTACTCAGGGGGCGGGGGAGACCCAGTACTTC
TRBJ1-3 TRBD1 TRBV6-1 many CASSDTWTGRNTIYF TGTGCCAGCAGCGATACTTGGACAGGGCGGAACACCATATATTTT
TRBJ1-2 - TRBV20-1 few CSGYKGGRRAEGYTF TGCAGCGGCTATAAGGGGGGCCGCCGGGCCGAAGGCTACACCTTC
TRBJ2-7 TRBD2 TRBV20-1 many CSASRTGGRSYEQYF TGCAGTGCTAGCCGAACGGGGGGACGCTCCTACGAGCAGTACTTC
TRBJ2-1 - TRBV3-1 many CASSQDEGWGQFF TGTGCCAGCAGCCAAGATGAGGGGTGGGGGCAGTTCTTC
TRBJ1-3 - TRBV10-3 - CATSTRDPSGNTIYF TGTGCCACTTCTACCAGGGACCCCTCTGGAAACACCATATATTTT
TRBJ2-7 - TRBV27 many CASSFTQGGASYEQYF TGTGCCAGCAGTTTTACCCAGGGGGGGGCCTCCTACGAGCAGTACTTC
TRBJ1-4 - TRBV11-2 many CASSSLPRTNEKLFF TGTGCCAGCAGCTCCCTTCCTAGGACTAATGAAAAACTGTTTTTT
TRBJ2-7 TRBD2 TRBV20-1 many CSATSGPYEQYF TGCAGTGCTACTAGCGGTCCCTACGAGCAGTACTTC
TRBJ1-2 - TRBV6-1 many CAGRQHYGYTF TGTGCCGGCAGACAGCACTATGGCTACACCTTC
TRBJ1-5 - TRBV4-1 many CASSQAPFAPQHF TGCGCCAGCAGCCAAGCCCCCTTTGCGCCCCAGCATTTT
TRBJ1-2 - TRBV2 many CASSEARGINYGYTF TGTGCCAGCAGTGAAGCGCGGGGGATAAACTATGGCTACACCTTC
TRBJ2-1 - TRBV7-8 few CASSQVYNEQFF TGTGCCAGCAGCCAGGTGTACAATGAGCAGTTCTTC
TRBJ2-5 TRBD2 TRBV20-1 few CSASGRLAGRETQYF TGCAGTGCTAGCGGGAGGCTAGCGGGAAGGGAGACCCAGTACTTC
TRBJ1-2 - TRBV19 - CASSIGRRRDFNYGYTF TGTGCCAGTAGTATAGGAAGGCGCAGGGACTTTAACTATGGCTACACCTTC
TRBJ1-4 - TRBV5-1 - CASSFDSSGEKLFF TGCGCCAGCAGCTTTGACAGTTCTGGAGAAAAACTGTTTTTT
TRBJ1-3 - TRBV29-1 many CSVLAQGLGNTIYF TGCAGCGTTCTAGCGCAGGGGCTGGGAAACACCATATATTTT
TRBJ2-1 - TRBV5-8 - CASSLRRAAGNEQFF TGTGCCAGCAGCCTACGGCGCGCCGCCGGGAATGAGCAGTTCTTC
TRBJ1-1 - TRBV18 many CASSPRYAGNTEAFF TGTGCCAGCTCACCCCGGTACGCCGGTAACACTGAAGCTTTCTTT
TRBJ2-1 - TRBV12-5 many CASGLVPKGTYNEQFF TGTGCTAGTGGTTTGGTGCCCAAGGGGACCTACAATGAGCAGTTCTTC
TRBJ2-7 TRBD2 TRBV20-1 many CSAQTSGRPLFSYEQYF TGCAGTGCCCAAACTAGCGGGAGACCTCTGTTTTCCTACGAGCAGTACTTC
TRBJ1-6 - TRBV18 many CASSPQGQNSPLHF TGTGCCAGCTCACCCCAAGGACAGAATTCACCCCTCCACTTT
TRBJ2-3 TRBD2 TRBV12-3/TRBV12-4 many CASRRFLSGAFNADTQYF TGTGCCAGCCGAAGATTCTTAAGCGGGGCATTTAACGCAGATACGCAGTATTTT
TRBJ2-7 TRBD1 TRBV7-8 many CASSQYRGHYEQYF TGTGCCAGCAGCCAGTACAGGGGGCACTACGAGCAGTACTTC
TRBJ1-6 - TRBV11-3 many CASSHPAGSDSPLHF TGTGCCAGCAGCCACCCGGCGGGGTCCGATTCACCCCTCCACTTT
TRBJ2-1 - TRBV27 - CASTADSTYNEQFF TGTGCCAGCACTGCGGACAGTACTTACAATGAGCAGTTCTTC
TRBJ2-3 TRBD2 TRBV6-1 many CASSGLAGGPDTQYF TGTGCCAGCAGTGGACTAGCGGGAGGGCCAGATACGCAGTATTTT
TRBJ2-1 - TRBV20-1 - CSATGRAGNEQFF TGCAGTGCTACGGGGCGGGCCGGGAATGAGCAGTTCTTC
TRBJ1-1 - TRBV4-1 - CASSLSQGNTEAFF TGCGCCAGCAGCCTTTCACAGGGGAACACTGAAGCTTTCTTT
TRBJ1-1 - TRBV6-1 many CASSRSPTNTEAFF TGTGCCAGCAGTCGTTCCCCCACGAACACTGAAGCTTTCTTT
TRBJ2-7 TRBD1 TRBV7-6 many CASSFSDRGNEQYF TGTGCCAGCAGCTTCAGTGACAGGGGGAACGAGCAGTACTTC
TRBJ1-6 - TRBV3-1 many CASSPRGGGRSPLHF TGTGCCAGCAGCCCTCGAGGCGGGGGAAGGTCACCCCTCCACTTT
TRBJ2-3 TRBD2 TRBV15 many CATRRLAGVVGTQYF TGTGCCACCAGGAGACTAGCGGGAGTCGTCGGTACGCAGTATTTT